Shown below are 6 T cell receptor beta chains from a single sample sequenced in a study of blood T cell repertoires in COVID-19. The repertoire was sequenced with immunoSEQ multiplex PCR; TCRdb's copy has only in-frame clones and lacks some. The profile covers about 500,000 clones, with around 90% appearing a single time and roughly 0.7% taken by the ten largest. The material sequenced was PBMCs or T cells enriched from blood (not recorded which). The source of these receptors is a young woman who had recovered from COVID-19.

The rearrangement joins TRBV5-4 to TRBJ2-1, with D possibly matching TRBD2 (6 bases). This CDR3 region has 16 residues. From germline, CDR1 is SGHNT and CDR2 YYREEE (reference sequence). The V and J ends lost 7 bases and 2 bases respectively, with 19 bases between them. CDR3 sequence: CASRRSGGVTYNEQFF. The CDR3 region has the DNA TGTGCCAGCCGCCGAAGTGGCGGGGTCACCTACAATGAGCAGTTCTTC.

The V and J genes are TRBV7-9 and TRBJ2-2; D ambiguous. This CDR3 is built from 14 residues. Germline CDR1 SEHNR, CDR2 FQNEAQ (reference sequence). Deletions cut 5 bases from V and 2 bases from J, with 9 bases between. CDR3 residues: CASSPNYNTGELFF. CDR3 bases: TGTGCCAGCAGCCCGAACTATAACACCGGGGAGCTGTTTTTT.

This chain uses TRBV7-9 with TRBJ1-2, with D maybe TRBD1 (5 bases). This CDR3 contains 18 residues. Germline assignment: CDR1 SEHNR and CDR2 FQNEAQ (reference sequence). Trimming removed 0 bases at V and 1 base at J, with 18 bases between. Here the CDR3 DNA reads TGTGCCAGCAGCTTAGCCCGACCGGGGGGTCCTTTTAACTATGGCTACACCTTC. It specifies CASSLARPGGPFNYGYTF.

The V gene is TRBV19, the J gene TRBJ2-7; 7 nucleotides align to TRBD1. Trimming cost V 8 bases and J 0 bases; bases outside gene matches: 10. This CDR3 has 15 residues. In germline, CDR1 is LNHDA, CDR2 SQIVND (reference sequence). The CDR3 loop is CASSRTQGPSYEQYF. The CDR3 nucleotides read TGTGCCAGTTCCCGAACACAGGGGCCCTCCTACGAGCAGTACTTC.

The J gene is TRBJ2-1, the V gene TRBV5-5; 7 positions match TRBD2. V was pared by 4 bases and J by 6 bases, with 13 bases of the junction left unmatched. The germline CDR1 and CDR2 sequences are SGHKS and YYEKEE (reference sequence). The CDR3 totals 16 residues. CDR3 coding DNA: TGTGCCAGCAGCCCGGGGGGAGGGTGGATCACCAATGAGCAGTTCTTC. Translated: CASSPGGGWITNEQFF.

This clone was counted only a few times. The V and J genes are TRBV30 and TRBJ1-1, with a possible D match to TRBD1 (5 bases). V lost 1 base and J lost 5, with 8 bases in between. The CDR3 extends over 12 amino acids. Germline V gene lookup returns CDR1 GTSNPN and CDR2 SVGIG (reference sequence). The CDR3 loop is CAWSGTRTEAFF. The CDR3 DNA follows: TGTGCCTGGAGTGGGACAAGGACTGAAGCTTTCTTT. Based on the CDR3 plus reference TRBV30 and TRBJ1-1, the full variable domain is SQTIHQWPATLVQPVGSPLSLECTVEGTSNPNLYWYRQAAGRGLQLLFYSVGIGQISSEVPQNLSASRPQDRQFILSSKKLLLSDSGFYLCAWSGTRTEAFFGQGTRLTVV.